This T cell receptor (beta chain) emerged from a study of PD-1 blockade in mismatch repair-deficient tumors. Study-wide background: All were previously treated, progressing patients with about a dozen mismatch repair-deficient cancer types. Whole-study findings and limits: Rapid post-treatment expansion, then contraction, generally preceding radiologic response, marked tumor-resident clones.

In this sample, this clone turned up once. Antigen specificity is unknown. The assay was immunoSEQ multiplex PCR, and TCRdb's table has in-frame clones only and misses some. Of around 25,000 clones in the sample, about 83% are singletons; the top ten hold roughly a fifth. A few pembrolizumab responders had their TCRs sequenced. The source is an adult with mismatch repair-deficient cancer. This sample comprised peripheral blood, obtained 12 weeks after starting pembrolizumab.

CDR3 sequence: CASSFDPRLSSYEQYF. In nucleotides, the CDR3 is TGTGCCAGCAGCTTCGACCCCAGACTAAGCTCCTACGAGCAGTACTTC. The genes are TRBV5-6 and TRBJ2-7; D might be TRBD2 (5 bases). Germline CDR1 and CDR2: SGHDT and YYEEEE. The germline V and J ends were trimmed by 2 bases and 0 bases, with 15 bases remaining between them. The CDR3 extends over 16 amino acids.